Presented here are 7 T cell receptor beta chains from one specimen sequenced in a study of blood T cell repertoires in COVID-19. Assay used: immunoSEQ multiplex PCR; TCRdb lists only in-frame clones, some missing. In the table there are roughly 250,000 clones, around 85% of which are singletons. Sequenced material: peripheral blood. All receptors come from a woman of 80 years or more with acute or convalescent COVID-19.

The CDR3 bases are TGTGCCAGCCTTGGTACGGGGAACACCATATATTTT. Residues: CASLGTGNTIYF. V and J are TRBV19 and TRBJ1-3, with D uncertain. Trimming took 9 bases from V and 7 from J, leaving 13 bases between them. Germline CDR1 and CDR2: LNHDA and SQIVND (reference sequence). The CDR3 is 12 residues long.

CDR3 sequence: CASSSLGGTTNTGELFF. CDR3 sequence (DNA): TGTGCCAGCAGCTCACTAGGGGGAACAACGAACACCGGGGAGCTGTTTTTT. The J gene is TRBJ2-2, the V gene TRBV11-2; tentatively, D is TRBD1 (6 bases). The CDR3 totals 17 residues. Trimming took off 4 bases at V and 0 bases at J, with 15 bases between the two ends. Germline values: CDR1 SGHAT, CDR2 FQNNGV.

V usage is TRBV5-1 and J usage is TRBJ2-7, with TRBD1 identical over 8 bases. Trimming cost V 5 bases and J 3 bases; bases outside gene matches: 10. The CDR3 is made up of 15 amino acids. In germline, CDR1 is SGHRS, CDR2 YFSETQ. Here the CDR3 reads CASSSGQGADYEQYF. As DNA, the CDR3 is TGCGCCAGCAGTTCTGGACAGGGCGCGGACTACGAGCAGTACTTC.

Here the CDR3 reads CASSGTRTGFNQPQHF. The CDR3 bases are TGTGCCAGCAGCGGAACAAGGACAGGGTTCAATCAGCCCCAGCATTTT. The V and J genes are TRBV21-1 and TRBJ1-5; the table assigns TRBD1, which was not confirmed against the DNA. TRBV21-1 has pseudogene status. The CDR3 has 16 amino acids.

This chain links TRBV5-1 with TRBJ2-1; D is possibly TRBD1 (5 bases). The V gene lost 0 bases and the J gene lost 2 bases, with 9 bases spanning the gap. CDR1 is SGHRS and CDR2 is YFSETQ in the germline V gene. The CDR3 runs to 15 residues. The CDR3 DNA follows: TGCGCCAGCAGCTTGGGGGTGGGGCCCTACAATGAGCAGTTCTTC. Translation: CASSLGVGPYNEQFF.

The V and J genes are TRBV19 and TRBJ2-2; tentative D call: TRBD1 (5 bases). Trimming stripped 5 bases from V and 1 base from J, with 14 bases between. Germline V CDR1 and CDR2: LNHDA, SQIVND (reference sequence). The CDR3 consists of 16 residues. The CDR3 sequence is CASSALGRLNTGELFF. The DNA of the CDR3 is TGTGCCAGTAGTGCCTTGGGGCGGTTGAACACCGGGGAGCTGTTTTTT.

V gene TRBV7-3 combines with J gene TRBJ2-5; 7 bases are a match to TRBD1. Germline assignment: CDR1 SGHTA and CDR2 FQGTGA. Trimming cost V 5 bases and J 4 bases; bases outside gene matches: 10. The CDR3 loop spans 15 amino acids. CDR3 coding DNA: TGTGCCAGCAGCCATACAGGGGAATATGGAGAGACCCAGTACTTC. Its translation is CASSHTGEYGETQYF. Filled out from reference TRBV7-3 and TRBJ2-5, the complete variable domain reads GAGVSQTPSNKVTEKGKYVELRCDPISGHTALYWYRQSLGQGPEFLIYFQGTGAADDSGLPNDRFFAVRPEGSVSTLKIQRTERGDSAVYLCASSHTGEYGETQYFGPGTRLLVL.